This note documents a single T cell receptor (beta chain) sequence. The target antigen is unknown. The V gene's germline CDR1 is DFQATT and CDR2 SNEGSKA (reference sequence). V shed 2 bases and J shed 0 bases, with 14 bases lying between them. This CDR3 contains 16 residues. Primed by a sample-barcoded 5' primer and a J-beta primer mix, a second PCR proceeded for about 6 to 12 cycles. One entry per CDR3 protein, called by TCRdb with MiXCR from the 5' RACE reads. The repertoire consists of fewer than 900,000 distinct CDR3 sequences, with about 36% occurring once and the leading ten covering 10% to 15%. The data derive from a study of blood T cells in healthy people across ages. Points from the study as a whole: Naive and antigen-experienced cells were not separated, limiting conclusive comparison.

The specimen sequenced was blood. The TCR comes from a man aged 18-30 years in good health. The rearrangement joins TRBV20-1 to TRBJ1-5; D gene ambiguous. CDR3 region: CSARSRTDYSNQPQHF. In DNA form, the CDR3 reads TGCAGTGCTAGAAGTCGGACGGACTATAGCAATCAGCCCCAGCATTTT.